What follows are 8 T cell receptor beta chains derived from one specimen sequenced in a study of T-cell memory formation after mild COVID-19 (dated by TCRdb to about 2021). The method behind the library was 5' RACE. The data were produced on an Illumina NovaSeq 6000. TCRdb redid the processing of the public reads, applying fastp at Q25 and MiXCR, and retained in-frame beta chains. Records with the same CDR3 protein are collapsed into one entry carrying the most frequent genes and DNA. The sample table holds approximately 290,000 distinct CDR3 sequences, of which 15% to 20% were seen once. The top ten clones comprise 20% to 25% of the sample. Sample: PBMCs or a T cell subset sorted from them (not recorded which). The receptor source for this set is a man aged 18 to 30 who had mild COVID-19 (a few samples of this study predate the infection). The sample titles of this study are shuffled in the database, so cell type and time point are left out; the donor was told from shared clones.

This clonotype showed up just a few times. The chain is built from TRBV2 and TRBJ1-6; no reliable D call. The CDR3 has 11 residues. The V end was cut by 10 bases, the J end by 7 bases, with 8 bases between. Germline CDR1 and CDR2: SNHLY and FYNNEI. CDR3: CATAGNSPLHF. The CDR3, as DNA: TGTGCCACTGCGGGCAATTCACCCCTCCACTTT.

This rearrangement joins TRBV11-2 to TRBJ2-1; 9 positions match TRBD2. J gave up 8 bases and V 8 bases, and 10 bases lay outside the gene matches. The germline V gene has CDR1 SGHAT and CDR2 FQNNGV. The CDR3 runs to 14 residues. The DNA of the CDR3 is TGTGCCAGCCGCCTCTGGCGGGGGGGCCATGAGCAGTTCTTC. This encodes CASRLWRGGHEQFF.

This clonotype showed up just a few times. DNA for the CDR3: TGTGCCAGCGCAAGCCGTTACGCTGAAGCTTTCTTT. Its translation is CASASRYAEAFF. This rearrangement joins TRBV18 to TRBJ1-1; D gene uncertain. The CDR3 has 12 residues. Trimming took 8 bases from V and 6 from J, leaving 13 bases between them. The germline CDR1 and CDR2 sequences are KGHSH and LQKENI.

The chain links TRBV5-1 to TRBJ1-1, with D maybe TRBD1 (5 bases). Trimming removed 2 bases at V and 5 bases at J, with 13 bases between. This CDR3 comprises 14 residues. Germline values: CDR1 SGHRS, CDR2 YFSETQ. This chain's CDR3 is CASSFEGRRTEAFF. The CDR3 nucleotides read TGCGCCAGCAGCTTCGAGGGGCGACGGACTGAAGCTTTCTTT.

This clonotype was counted between two and nine times. This chain links TRBV18 with TRBJ1-1; D not resolved. V lost 1 base and J lost 0, with 6 bases in between. Germline loops: CDR1 KGHSH, CDR2 LQKENI. The CDR3 spans 14 residues. CDR3 nucleotide sequence: TGTGCCAGCTCACCACAGGTGATGAACACTGAAGCTTTCTTT. Its translation: CASSPQVMNTEAFF.

The chain uses TRBV7-9 and TRBJ1-2; D ambiguous. The CDR3 is 12 amino acids. CDR1 is SEHNR, CDR2 FQNEAQ, per germline (reference sequence). With 5 bases removed from V and 4 bases from J, the gap between germline ends came to 8 bases. The DNA for the CDR3 is TGTGCCAGCAGCGCGTACAGCTATGGCTACACCTTC. It yields the protein CASSAYSYGYTF.

This clonotype was found a few times. The chain has TRBV10-2 and TRBJ2-7, with TRBD1 matching 9 bases. This CDR3 region has 13 residues. The trim removed 6 bases at V and 2 bases at J, leaving 2 bases unmatched. Per germline, CDR1 WSHSY and CDR2 SAAADI. For the CDR3, the DNA is TGCGCCAGCAGCGGACAGGGGACCTACGAGCAGTACTTC. It encodes CASSGQGTYEQYF.

This chain uses TRBV7-8 with TRBJ2-7; 8 bases agree with TRBD1. V lost 7 bases and J lost 0; bases outside the gene matches: 8. Germline V gene sequence: CDR1 SGHVS, CDR2 FQNEAQ. The CDR3 runs 15 residues. In DNA form, the CDR3 reads TGTGCCAGCACCCACTGGGACAGGCTCTCCTACGAGCAGTACTTC. This translates into CASTHWDRLSYEQYF.